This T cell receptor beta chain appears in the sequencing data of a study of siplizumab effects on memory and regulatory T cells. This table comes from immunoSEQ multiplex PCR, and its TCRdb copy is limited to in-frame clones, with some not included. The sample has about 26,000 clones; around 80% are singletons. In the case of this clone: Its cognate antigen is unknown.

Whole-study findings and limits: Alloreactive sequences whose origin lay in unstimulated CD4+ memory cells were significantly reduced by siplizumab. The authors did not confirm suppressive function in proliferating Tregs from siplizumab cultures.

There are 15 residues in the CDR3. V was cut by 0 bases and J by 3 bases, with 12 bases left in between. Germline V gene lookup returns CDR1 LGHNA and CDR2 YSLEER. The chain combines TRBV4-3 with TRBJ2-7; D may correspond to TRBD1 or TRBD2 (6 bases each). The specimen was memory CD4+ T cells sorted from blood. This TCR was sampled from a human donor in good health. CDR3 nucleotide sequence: TGCGCCAGCAGCCAAGATAGGGGGGAGAGCTACGAGCAGTACTTC. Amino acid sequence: CASSQDRGESYEQYF.